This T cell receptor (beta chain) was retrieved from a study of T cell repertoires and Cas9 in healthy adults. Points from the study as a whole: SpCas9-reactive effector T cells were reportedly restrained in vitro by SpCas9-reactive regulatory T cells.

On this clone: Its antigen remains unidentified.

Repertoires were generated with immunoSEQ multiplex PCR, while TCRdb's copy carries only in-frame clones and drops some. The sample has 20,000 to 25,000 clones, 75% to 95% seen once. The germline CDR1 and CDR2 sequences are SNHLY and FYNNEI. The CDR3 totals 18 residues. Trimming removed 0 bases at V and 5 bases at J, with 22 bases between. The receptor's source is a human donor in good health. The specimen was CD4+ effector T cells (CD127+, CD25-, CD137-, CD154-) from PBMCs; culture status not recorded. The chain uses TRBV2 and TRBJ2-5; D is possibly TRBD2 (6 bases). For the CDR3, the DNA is TGTGCCAGCAGTGAAGCGCTTCTCCTAGCGACGTCGTCCGAGACCCAGTACTTC. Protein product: CASSEALLLATSSETQYF. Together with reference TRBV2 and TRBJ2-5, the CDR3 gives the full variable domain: EPEVTQTPSHQVTQMGQEVILRCVPISNHLYFYWYRQILGQKVEFLVSFYNNEISEKSEIFDDQFSVERPDGSNFTLKIRSTKLEDSAMYFCASSEALLLATSSETQYFGPGTRLLVL.